The 23 T cell receptor beta chains below all came from one sample that was sequenced in a study of T-cell reconstitution after alpha-beta-depleted transplantation in children. The library targeted TCRbeta and was prepared with unique molecular identifiers. A single record per CDR3 protein comes from TCRdb applying MiXCR to the PCR reads. Of about 340,000 distinct CDR3 sequences listed, 9% to 12% were seen once; the top ten hold around 2.5%. The material was PBMCs from the stem cell graft donor, obtained from the stem cell graft. The receptor source for this set is a human donor who donated a stem cell graft to a child with acute lymphoblastic leukemia.

This rearrangement joins TRBV6-4 to TRBJ2-5; no reliable D call. The CDR3 spans 11 residues. The V gene lost 11 bases and the J gene lost 5 bases, with 12 bases spanning the gap. The germline V gene has CDR1 MRHNA and CDR2 SNTAGT. CDR3 sequence reads: CAFSTVETQYF. The DNA for the CDR3 is TGTGCCTTCAGCACCGTGGAGACCCAGTACTTC.

There are a few counts of this clonotype. The chain recombines TRBV7-9 with TRBJ1-5, with TRBD1 matching over 9 bases. The CDR3 covers 17 residues. The ends lost 1 base at V and 5 bases at J; junction bases unmatched: 9. Per the germline V gene, CDR1 is SEHNR and CDR2 is FQNEAQ (reference sequence). CDR3 coding DNA: TGTGCCAGCAGCTTAGGAAAAGTTACAGGGGGCGATCAGCCCCAGCATTTT. Its translation: CASSLGKVTGGDQPQHF.

This clonotype was recorded a few times. The rearrangement joins TRBV2 to TRBJ2-5; 11 bases are a match to TRBD2. The germline V gene has CDR1 SNHLY and CDR2 FYNNEI. J lost 5 bases, V lost 4 bases, and 12 bases had no gene match. This CDR3 has 17 residues. Here the CDR3 DNA reads TGTGCCAGCAGTGCCATTGAACTAGCGGGAGACGGCGAGACCCAGTACTTC. Residues: CASSAIELAGDGETQYF.

This clonotype appeared a few times. V is TRBV2 and J is TRBJ2-1; 12 bases align to TRBD1. J was trimmed by 6 bases and V by 6 bases; bases with no gene match: 3. This CDR3 comprises 14 residues. Per the germline V gene, CDR1 is SNHLY and CDR2 is FYNNEI. CDR3 in DNA: TGTGCCAGCAGGGGGACAGGGGGCACCAATGAGCAGTTCTTC. It yields the protein CASRGTGGTNEQFF. Based on the CDR3 plus reference TRBV2 and TRBJ2-1, the full variable domain is EPEVTQTPSHQVTQMGQEVILRCVPISNHLYFYWYRQILGQKVEFLVSFYNNEISEKSEIFDDQFSVERPDGSNFTLKIRSTKLEDSAMYFCASRGTGGTNEQFFGPGTRLTVL.

This clonotype was detected many times. The chain couples TRBV27 to TRBJ2-7; D uncertain. The CDR3 totals 13 residues. V lost 3 bases, J lost 0 bases, and 6 bases lay in between. The germline V gene encodes CDR1 MNHEY and CDR2 SMNVEV (reference sequence). Written as DNA, the CDR3 is TGTGCCAGCAGTTTCGGCTTCTCCTACGAGCAGTACTTC. It specifies CASSFGFSYEQYF.

This clonotype was recorded a few times. The chain combines TRBV6-1 with TRBJ1-2, with D unresolved. Germline V gene data show CDR1 as MNHNS and CDR2 as SASEGT. This CDR3 has 12 residues. The V end was cut by 6 bases, the J end by 8 bases, with 13 bases between. The CDR3 reads CASRGRGTGYTF. CDR3 bases: TGTGCCAGCAGGGGTCGGGGTACCGGCTACACCTTC.

This clonotype was observed a few times. The chain combines TRBV2 with TRBJ2-5; no definite D call. CDR1 is SNHLY and CDR2 is FYNNEI in the germline V gene. Deletions cut 3 bases from V and 2 bases from J, with 13 bases between. This CDR3 contains 15 residues. CDR3: CASSEVPRLQETQYF. In nucleotides, the CDR3 is TGTGCCAGCAGTGAGGTCCCTAGGTTACAAGAGACCCAGTACTTC.

CDR3 region: CAITSGSTDTQYF. Here the CDR3 DNA reads TGTGCCATCACCAGCGGGAGCACAGATACGCAGTATTTT. The genes are TRBV10-3 and TRBJ2-3, with D possibly TRBD2 on 6 matching bases. This CDR3 is built from 13 residues. V was cut by 7 bases and J by 0 bases, with 8 bases left in between. Germline CDR1 ENHRY, CDR2 SYGVKD.

This sequence joins TRBV7-2 and TRBJ2-6, with a weak D call TRBD1 (6 bases). Trimming took 0 bases from V and 0 from J, leaving 15 bases between them. The V gene's germline CDR1 is SGHTA and CDR2 FQGNSA. The CDR3 consists of 19 residues. The DNA for the CDR3 is TGTGCCAGCAGCTTAGCCGAGGGGCAGGGGAACTCTGGGGCCAACGTCCTGACTTTC. It translates to CASSLAEGQGNSGANVLTF.

This clonotype was observed at least ten times. The chain employs TRBV20-1 and TRBJ2-7, with D hard to call. The V gene's germline CDR1 is DFQATT and CDR2 SNEGSKA (reference sequence). Deletions cut 0 bases from V and 2 bases from J, with 11 bases between. The CDR3 length is 14 residues. The CDR3, as DNA: TGCAGTGCTAGAGATGCCAGGACGGCCTACGAGCAGTACTTC. Amino acids: CSARDARTAYEQYF.

The gene calls are TRBV9 and TRBJ2-5; D ambiguous. The V and J ends lost 0 bases and 4 bases respectively, with 10 bases between them. This CDR3 has 14 residues. CDR1 is SGDLS and CDR2 is YYNGEE in the germline V gene. CDR3 nucleotides: TGTGCCAGCAGCGTAGGTCCAACTCCAGAGACCCAGTACTTC. Translating gives CASSVGPTPETQYF.

This clonotype was seen only once. Just one base apart from a much larger clone, this may be a read error. The CDR3 region is CASSLITGGSYQQYF. In DNA, the CDR3 is TGTGCCAGCAGTTTAATCACAGGGGGAAGTTACCAGCAGTACTTC. The chain links TRBV27 to TRBJ2-7, with 8 nucleotides matching TRBD1. Trimming cost V 2 bases and J 8 bases; bases outside gene matches: 11. Germline V gene lookup returns CDR1 MNHEY and CDR2 SMNVEV (reference sequence). The CDR3 length is 15 residues.

This clonotype has more than one count but fewer than ten. V gene TRBV29-1 combines with J gene TRBJ2-1; 7 positions match TRBD2. Germline CDR1 SQVTM, CDR2 ANQGSEA. CDR3 length equals 14 residues. V dropped 5 bases and J dropped 0; count of bases not matched to a gene: 4. The CDR3 DNA reads TGCAGCGTTTTACTAGCGTACTCCTACAATGAGCAGTTCTTC. It codes for CSVLLAYSYNEQFF.

V usage is TRBV21-1 and J usage is TRBJ2-5; the D call in the table, TRBD1, was not verified against the DNA. TRBV21-1 is noted as a pseudogene. The CDR3 extends over 11 amino acids. CDR3 in DNA: TGTGCCAGCAGCAAGCGGGGGACAGGGGCCTTC. It translates to CASSKRGTGAF.

This clonotype has a handful of counts. This chain uses TRBV15 with TRBJ2-4; no firm D call. The CDR3 extends over 15 amino acids. In germline, CDR1 is LNHNV, CDR2 YYDKDF (reference sequence). V was shortened by 0 bases and J by 5 bases, with 11 bases between the two germline ends. DNA for the CDR3: TGTGCCACCAGCAGAGAGTTGGCAGGACAAAACATTCAGTACTTC. This encodes CATSRELAGQNIQYF.

This chain joins TRBV2 and TRBJ2-2; D is uncertain. V lost 2 bases and J 3 bases, leaving 13 bases between the germline ends. Germline CDR1 is SNHLY and CDR2 is FYNNEI. The CDR3 contains 16 residues. The CDR3 DNA is TGTGCCAGCAGTGAACCTCTCCTTGGGTACACCGGGGAGCTGTTTTTT. Amino acid sequence: CASSEPLLGYTGELFF.

This clonotype was seen at least ten times. The CDR3 loop is CSVRLALSYNEQFF. Written as DNA, the CDR3 is TGCAGCGTCAGACTAGCCCTTTCCTACAATGAGCAGTTCTTC. This chain uses TRBV29-1 with TRBJ2-1, with 7 bases fitting TRBD2. V was pared by 6 bases and J by 1 base, with 6 bases of the junction left unmatched. The CDR3 loop spans 14 amino acids. CDR1 and CDR2 (germline): SQVTM, ANQGSEA.

This clonotype was recorded at least ten times. The J gene is TRBJ2-3, the V gene TRBV9; D is tentatively TRBD1 or TRBD2 (5 bases each). Germline V gene lookup returns CDR1 SGDLS and CDR2 YYNGEE. V lost 2 bases, J lost 9 bases, and 16 bases lay in between. The CDR3 runs 14 residues. CDR3 nucleotide sequence: TGTGCCAGCAGCGTTGGGACCATAAGGGGCACGCAGTATTTT. As protein: CASSVGTIRGTQYF. The variable domain in full, completed from reference TRBV9 and TRBJ2-3, reads DSGVTQTPKHLITATGQRVTLRCSPRSGDLSVYWYQQSLDQGLQFLIQYYNGEERAKGNILERFSAQQFPDLHSELNLSSLELGDSALYFCASSVGTIRGTQYFGPGTRLTVL.

The rearrangement joins TRBV20-1 to TRBJ2-2, with a possible D match to TRBD2 (6 bases). CDR1 is DFQATT, CDR2 SNEGSKA, per germline (reference sequence). This CDR3 region has 15 residues. Trimming took 1 base from V and 5 from J, leaving 14 bases between them. The CDR3, as DNA: TGCAGTGCTAGAGTAGCGGATGGGAAGACCGGGGAGCTGTTTTTT. This translates into CSARVADGKTGELFF.

This clonotype was observed at least ten times. The chain joins TRBV15 to TRBJ2-3; TRBD2 agrees at 11 bases. Germline CDR1 is LNHNV and CDR2 is YYDKDF (reference sequence). CDR3 length: 17 residues. Germline trimming cut 0 bases from V and 2 bases from J; bases unmatched to any gene: 4. DNA of the CDR3: TGTGCCACCAGCAGAGATCCACTAGCGGGAGCCACAGATACGCAGTATTTT. This gives the protein CATSRDPLAGATDTQYF.

This clonotype was counted a few times. This rearrangement joins TRBV20-1 to TRBJ2-2; 9 positions match TRBD2. Germline values: CDR1 DFQATT, CDR2 SNEGSKA (reference sequence). V lost 1 base to trimming and J lost 1 base; unmatched junction nucleotides: 7. The CDR3 loop spans 17 amino acids. The CDR3 protein is CSARAPLAGMNTGELFF. In DNA, the CDR3 is TGCAGTGCTAGAGCCCCTCTAGCGGGGATGAACACCGGGGAGCTGTTTTTT.

The table lists this clonotype with many counts. The chain combines TRBV15 with TRBJ1-1; D unclear. The CDR3 contains 13 residues. Deletions cut 3 bases from V and 3 bases from J, with 8 bases between. Per germline, CDR1 LNHNV and CDR2 YYDKDF (reference sequence). The CDR3 region is CATSSRGDTEAFF. The CDR3 DNA follows: TGTGCCACCAGCAGTCGGGGAGACACTGAAGCTTTCTTT. The variable domain in full, with the rest retrieved from reference TRBV15 and TRBJ1-1, is DAMVIQNPRYQVTQFGKPVTLSCSQTLNHNVMYWYQQKSSQAPKLLFHYYDKDFNNEADTPDNFQSRRPNTSFCFLDIRSPGLGDTAMYLCATSSRGDTEAFFGQGTRLTVV.

Only a few counts were recorded for this clonotype. The V and J genes are TRBV12-3 or TRBV12-4 and TRBJ2-6; maybe TRBD2 (5 bases). Trimming took 4 bases from V and 8 from J, leaving 21 bases between them. The CDR3 runs 17 residues. The DNA of the CDR3 is TGTGCCAGCAGTTCAAACGAGGGCGGTCTGCTCCCCAACGTCCTGACTTTC. Its translation is CASSSNEGGLLPNVLTF.